This T cell receptor (beta chain) was recorded in a study of T cells in Graves' hyperthyroidism and ophthalmopathy. PBMCs came from 9 to 10 ml fresh peripheral blood. Researchers amplified the TCR beta CDR3 regions from RNA transcripts. TCR CDR3 underwent first-round RT-PCR with the HTBI primer set. In TCRdb, the multiplex PCR reads were re-called with MiXCR into one record per CDR3 protein. The sample lists 200,000 to 250,000 distinct CDR3 sequences; around 25% were seen once. This clonotype was picked up a small number of times. The sequence derives from a woman in her thirties or forties with Graves' ophthalmopathy. Material: blood.

The CDR3 sequence is CSVAQGAGEAFF. In DNA form, the CDR3 reads TGCAGCGTTGCGCAGGGGGCTGGGGAAGCTTTCTTT. V gene TRBV29-1 combines with J gene TRBJ1-1, with TRBD1 matching over 8 bases. The ends lost 4 bases at V and 8 bases at J; junction bases unmatched: 6. Germline loops: CDR1 SQVTM, CDR2 ANQGSEA. The CDR3 covers 12 residues.